These 25 T cell receptor beta chains were sequenced from one sample in a study of T cell responses to AZD1222 COVID-19 vaccine (dated by TCRdb to the early 2020s). The protocol used for the library was the immunoSEQ multiplex PCR assay. Not all clones reach the TCRdb copy of this immuneACCESS table, which keeps in-frame sequences only. Checked studies attribute under half of the gap to unresolved V genes and leave the rest unexplained. In all, the sample holds roughly 150,000 clones, and around 92% of those were seen once. The top ten constitute about 2.5% of the sample. The sample's time point label, decoded: baseline before first vaccination. Sequencing used peripheral blood, obtained on day 0 of AZD1222 vaccination. Receptors originate from an adult in good health.

The genes are TRBV5-1 and TRBJ1-2; D uncertain. The V end was cut by 0 bases, the J end by 5 bases, with 11 bases between. Germline V CDR1 and CDR2: SGHRS, YFSETQ. The CDR3 consists of 14 residues. In nucleotides, the CDR3 is TGCGCCAGCAGCTTGGGACGGGCAGGATATGGCTACACCTTC. Translated, it gives CASSLGRAGYGYTF.

The chain links TRBV4-1 to TRBJ2-5; possible D gene TRBD1, 5 bases. V shed 0 bases and J shed 5 bases, with 13 bases lying between them. CDR1 is MGHRA, CDR2 YSYEKL, per germline. This CDR3 has 15 amino acids. The CDR3 nucleotides are TGCGCCAGCAGCCAAGAGGGAAGCAGGGCCGAGACCCAGTACTTC. It translates to CASSQEGSRAETQYF.

This chain links TRBV4-1 with TRBJ2-1, with D possibly being TRBD1 or TRBD2 (5 bases each). This CDR3 has 12 amino acids. Looked up from germline, CDR1 is MGHRA and CDR2 is YSYEKL. The V and J ends lost 2 bases and 11 bases respectively, with 10 bases between them. The CDR3 DNA sequence: TGCGCCAGCAGCCAAAGTTGGGGACAGCAGTTCTTC. Translated, it gives CASSQSWGQQFF.

The genes are TRBV7-2 and TRBJ1-1, with D possibly matching TRBD1 (5 bases). The V gene's germline CDR1 is SGHTA and CDR2 FQGNSA. CDR3 length: 15 residues. The V and J ends lost 7 bases and 5 bases respectively, with 20 bases between them. CDR3 protein: CASTILISRATEAFF. DNA of the CDR3: TGTGCCAGCACCATTCTGATCTCCAGGGCGACTGAAGCTTTCTTT.

V usage is TRBV9 and J usage is TRBJ1-6, with unresolved D. With 0 bases removed from V and 8 bases from J, the gap between germline ends came to 12 bases. CDR1 and CDR2 (germline): SGDLS, YYNGEE. This CDR3 is built from 15 residues. The CDR3 DNA follows: TGTGCCAGCAGCGTAGCGGGTGGGGATCATTCACCCCTCCACTTT. Protein sequence: CASSVAGGDHSPLHF.

V gene TRBV11-3 combines with J gene TRBJ2-3; 7 positions agree with TRBD1. The J segment lost 2 bases and the V segment lost 5 bases, leaving 10 bases of the junction unmatched. This CDR3 region has 16 residues. CDR1 and CDR2 (germline): SGHNT, YENEEA. In DNA form, the CDR3 reads TGTGCCAGCAGCCTCGGGACAGCCGATTCCACAGATACGCAGTATTTT. The encoded protein is CASSLGTADSTDTQYF. The full variable domain, rest sourced from reference TRBV11-3 and TRBJ2-3, is EAGVVQSPRYKIIEKKQPVAFWCNPISGHNTLYWYLQNLGQGPELLIRYENEEAVDDSQLPKDRFSAERLKGVDSTLKIQPAELGDSAVYLCASSLGTADSTDTQYFGPGTRLTVL.

This rearrangement joins TRBV7-9 to TRBJ2-1; D ambiguous. From germline, CDR1 is SEHNR and CDR2 FQNEAQ (reference sequence). The ends were cut back, 6 bases at V and 8 bases at J, with 20 bases in the middle. The CDR3 loop spans 15 amino acids. The CDR3 sequence is CASSPPVHPLYEQFF. The CDR3 DNA is TGTGCCAGCAGTCCCCCGGTCCACCCTTTGTATGAGCAGTTCTTC.

V and J are TRBV19 and TRBJ2-3; D tentatively reads TRBD1 or TRBD2 (5 bases each). The CDR3 spans 13 residues. The germline gives CDR1 LNHDA, CDR2 SQIVND (reference sequence). V was trimmed by 7 bases and J by 2 bases, leaving 10 bases between them. CDR3 protein: CASKPGPTDTQYF. CDR3 nucleotides: TGTGCCAGTAAGCCGGGACCCACAGATACGCAGTATTTT.

This clone was recorded once. This sequence joins TRBV27 and TRBJ2-7, with 10 bases lining up with TRBD2. This CDR3 spans 15 amino acids. V was clipped by 7 bases and J by 5 bases; unmatched bases: 11. Germline V gene data show CDR1 as MNHEY and CDR2 as SMNVEV (reference sequence). The DNA of the CDR3 is TGTGCCAGCACTTTGACCGGGACTAGCGATCACGAGCAGTACTTC. Protein: CASTLTGTSDHEQYF.

This clone was picked up one time. The CDR3 loop is CASSQDFGQDRIQYF. The CDR3 nucleotides read TGTGCCAGCAGCCAAGATTTCGGACAGGATCGTATTCAGTACTTC. The V and J genes are TRBV4-2 and TRBJ2-4; 7 positions agree with TRBD1. Germline trimming cut 0 bases from V and 10 bases from J; bases unmatched to any gene: 9. Germline CDR1 and CDR2: LGHNA and YNFKEQ. CDR3 length: 15 residues.

This chain links TRBV7-3 with TRBJ2-1; 8 bases align to TRBD2. The germline gives CDR1 SGHTA, CDR2 FQGTGA. The CDR3 has 15 residues. After removal of 5 bases from V and 9 bases from J, the junction contained 12 bases not matched to a gene. The CDR3 bases are TGTGCCAGCAGCCTAAGCGGGAGCGGGGTCAGTGAGCAGTTCTTC. Residues: CASSLSGSGVSEQFF.

CDR3 protein: CASSPREAESSYNEQFF. In DNA, the CDR3 is TGTGCCAGCTCACCACGTGAAGCGGAGAGCTCCTACAATGAGCAGTTCTTC. The rearrangement uses TRBV18 and TRBJ2-1; tentative D call: TRBD2 (5 bases). V was shortened by 1 base and J by 0 bases, with 13 bases between the two germline ends. CDR3 length equals 17 residues. CDR1 KGHSH and CDR2 LQKENI come from the germline V gene.

This clone was counted a single time. The chain employs TRBV7-3 and TRBJ2-3; 7 bases map to TRBD2. The trim removed 5 bases at V and 0 bases at J, leaving 8 bases unmatched. This CDR3 spans 16 amino acids. Germline assignment: CDR1 SGHTA and CDR2 FQGTGA. The CDR3 region has the DNA TGTGCCAGCAGCCTCCGGAGGGAGGGGAGCACAGATACGCAGTATTTT. Encoded protein: CASSLRREGSTDTQYF.

The sample holds a few counts of this clone. The CDR3 nucleotides read TGTGCCAGCCGAGAGACAGCTTACGAGCAGTACTTC. Translation gives CASRETAYEQYF. This rearrangement joins TRBV2 to TRBJ2-7, with a tentative D call TRBD1 (5 bases). V was cut by 8 bases and J by 4 bases, with 12 bases left in between. CDR1 is SNHLY, CDR2 FYNNEI, per germline. This CDR3 region has 12 residues.

The rearrangement joins TRBV18 to TRBJ1-3, with D unresolved. From germline, CDR1 is KGHSH and CDR2 LQKENI. Deletions cut 3 bases from V and 0 bases from J, with 9 bases between. The length of the CDR3 is 15 residues. The CDR3 here is CASSPGASSGNTIYF. The CDR3 DNA follows: TGTGCCAGCTCACCGGGAGCAAGCTCTGGAAACACCATATATTTT.

This clone was counted once. This sequence joins TRBV7-9 and TRBJ2-5; D uncertain. Germline V gene data show CDR1 as SEHNR and CDR2 as FQNEAQ (reference sequence). The CDR3 contains 14 residues. V dropped 5 bases and J dropped 1 base, with 11 bases sitting between them. The DNA for the CDR3 is TGTGCCAGCAGCGCCCGGACGGCCCAAGAGACCCAGTACTTC. This codes for CASSARTAQETQYF.

The chain couples TRBV3-1 (or the pseudogene TRBV3-2) to TRBJ2-5, with 10 bases that match TRBD2. CDR3 length equals 14 residues. Germline-derived CDR1 and CDR2 are LGHDT and YNNKEL (reference sequence). The V segment lost 0 bases and the J segment 14 bases; nucleotides outside the gene matches: 9. The CDR3 DNA reads as TGTGCCAGCAGCCAAGATTTCCTAGCGGGGGATTACTACTTC. It encodes CASSQDFLAGDYYF.

Concerning this clone itself: At one boundary the junction diverges from the germline segment, which might be a read error. V and J are TRBV5-8 and TRBJ1-4, with no clear D. The CDR3 covers 16 residues. The germline V gene encodes CDR1 SGHTS and CDR2 YDEGEE. CDR3 in DNA: TGTGCCAGCAGCTTGATTGTGGGAGCCGGCCCTAGGAACTTCACTTTT. Its translation: CASSLIVGAGPRNFTF.

The chain is built from TRBV11-2 and TRBJ2-1, with TRBD1 matching over 8 bases. The ends lost 5 bases at V and 9 bases at J; junction bases unmatched: 15. Germline loops: CDR1 SGHAT, CDR2 FQNNGV. This CDR3 comprises 16 residues. CDR3 sequence reads: CASSQNQGAGGSEQFF. The CDR3 DNA sequence: TGTGCCAGCAGCCAAAACCAGGGGGCAGGAGGATCTGAGCAGTTCTTC.

The chain couples TRBV6-1 to TRBJ1-1; D is perhaps TRBD1 (5 bases). V dropped 2 bases and J dropped 5 bases, with 9 bases sitting between them. CDR1 is MNHNS, CDR2 SASEGT, per germline. The length of the CDR3 is 13 residues. CDR3 coding DNA: TGTGCCAGCAGTGAAACAGGTCGAACTGAAGCTTTCTTT. Its protein product is CASSETGRTEAFF.

The chain employs TRBV10-3 and TRBJ1-2; 11 nucleotides agree with TRBD1. The germline V gene has CDR1 ENHRY and CDR2 SYGVKD. CDR3 length equals 14 residues. Trimming removed 0 bases from V and 7 bases from J; junction bases left unmatched: 1. The CDR3 is CAISESDRGPGYTF. The CDR3 DNA is TGTGCCATCAGTGAGTCGGACAGGGGGCCTGGCTACACCTTC.

This sequence joins TRBV12-3 or TRBV12-4 and TRBJ1-2; D not certain. V shed 6 bases and J shed 8 bases, with 13 bases lying between them. This CDR3 has 12 residues. This chain's CDR3 is CASSSSTGGYTF. The CDR3 DNA sequence: TGTGCCAGCAGCTCGTCGACTGGAGGCTACACCTTC.

The chain joins TRBV3-1 (or the pseudogene TRBV3-2) to TRBJ2-7; 9 positions agree with TRBD2. Germline V gene data show CDR1 as LGHDT and CDR2 as YNNKEL (reference sequence). CDR3 length: 15 residues. V gave up 3 bases and J gave up 2 bases; unmatched junction bases: 5. The DNA for the CDR3 is TGTGCCAGCAGCCATTCGGCTAGCGGGACCTACGAGCAGTACTTC. Protein sequence: CASSHSASGTYEQYF.

CDR3 sequence (DNA): TGTGCCATCAAGGGGAGTTTCCAAGATCAGCCCCAGCATTTT. Protein: CAIKGSFQDQPQHF. The chain is built from TRBV10-3 and TRBJ1-5; TRBD1 is a possible D gene (5 bases). V lost 7 bases and J 5 bases, leaving 15 bases between the germline ends. Germline V gene lookup returns CDR1 ENHRY and CDR2 SYGVKD. This CDR3 is built from 14 residues.

CDR3 coding DNA: TGTGCCAGCAGCGTCTCGGGGGCTCGGCCATACGAGCAGTACTTC. This encodes CASSVSGARPYEQYF. The genes are TRBV9 and TRBJ2-7; D assignment may be TRBD1 or TRBD2 (6 bases each). Trimming pared 2 bases from V and 4 bases from J, leaving 16 bases between. CDR1 is SGDLS, CDR2 YYNGEE, per germline. The length of the CDR3 is 15 residues.